This T cell receptor (beta chain) was recovered during a study of T cell responses to AZD1222 COVID-19 vaccine. Study-wide points: Once two AZD1222 doses were given, Spike-specific TCR breadth and depth went up. As reported, nearly half of all spike-specific TCRs target variant regions that are unmutated.

The table came from immunoSEQ multiplex PCR; TCRdb's copy has only in-frame clones and leaves some out. Here the sample spans approximately 170,000 clones, about 90% being singletons. In the case of this clone: Its antigen is not known.

Trimming removed 5 bases from V and 4 bases from J; junction bases left unmatched: 7. From germline, CDR1 is SGHVS and CDR2 FNYEAQ. There are 15 residues in the CDR3. The clonotype was recovered from an adult who received the AZD1222 COVID-19 vaccine. This specimen consisted of peripheral blood, obtained 28 days after the second AZD1222 dose. J is TRBJ1-5 and V is TRBV7-6; 8 nucleotides line up with TRBD1. The CDR3 spells CASSPGTGGNQPQHF. CDR3 sequence (DNA): TGTGCCAGCAGCCCCGGGACAGGAGGGAATCAGCCCCAGCATTTT.